Listed below are T cell receptor beta chains from one sample, sequenced in a study of shared clonotypes between healthy human individuals. The table came from immunoSEQ multiplex PCR; TCRdb's copy has only in-frame clones and leaves some out. The sample lists about 460,000 clones; 77% were seen once. What was sequenced was PBMCs. These receptors all stem from a woman aged 40 to 50 in good health. Some clones in this sample may be carry-over from other donors' samples. Both conserved end residues are part of each CDR3. A D gene is named only where the DNA matches it firmly. The size of a clone is reported for some rows only, either as once, few or many, or as a class for expanded clones.

TRBV7-2	once	NA	TRBJ1-5	CASSSGQSNSNQPQHF	TGTGCCAGCAGCTCCGGACAGAGTAATAGCAATCAGCCCCAGCATTTT
TRBV6-1	NA	TRBD1	TRBJ2-1	CASSVRTGLTGEYEQFF	TGTGCCAGCAGTGTACGGACAGGGCTCACGGGGGAATATGAGCAGTTCTTC
TRBV6-6	few	NA	TRBJ2-7	CASNGRYEQYF	TGTGCCAGCAACGGCCGATACGAGCAGTACTTC
TRBV6-6	NA	TRBD2	TRBJ2-2	CASKGLVGPGELFF	TGTGCCAGCAAAGGACTAGTGGGGCCCGGGGAGCTGTTTTTT
TRBV29-1	NA	TRBD1	TRBJ1-2	CSGGTDYGYTF	TGCAGCGGAGGGACAGACTATGGCTACACCTTC
TRBV11-2	NA	NA	TRBJ1-6	CASSLGGNSPLHF	TGTGCCAGCAGCTTAGGCGGTAATTCACCCCTCCACTTT
TRBV6-4	few	TRBD2	TRBJ2-1	CASSDGGTSGSKEQFF	TGTGCCAGCAGTGACGGGGGGACTAGCGGGAGTAAGGAGCAGTTCTTC
TRBV6-6	NA	NA	TRBJ2-7	CASSYTQGHEQYF	TGTGCCAGCAGTTACACCCAGGGTCACGAGCAGTACTTC
TRBV5-4	many	NA	TRBJ2-1	CASSLVSNSYNEQFF	TGTGCCAGCAGCTTGGTCTCCAACTCCTACAATGAGCAGTTCTTC
TRBV5-1	few	NA	TRBJ1-2	CASSPRALYGYTF	TGCGCCAGCAGCCCCAGGGCCCTCTATGGCTACACCTTC
TRBV11-2	NA	NA	TRBJ2-3	CASSRTGTDTQYF	TGTGCCAGCAGCCGAACAGGGACAGATACGCAGTATTTT
TRBV7-2	once	NA	TRBJ2-7	CASSTLGGEQYF	TGTGCCAGCAGCACCCTGGGTGGTGAGCAGTACTTC
TRBV2	NA	TRBD1	TRBJ2-3	CASVLRTGSTDTQYF	TGTGCCAGCGTTTTGAGGACAGGGAGCACAGATACGCAGTATTTT
TRBV5-1	NA	NA	TRBJ2-7	CASTDWGGHEQYF	TGCGCCAGCACCGACTGGGGGGGCCACGAGCAGTACTTC
TRBV4-1	NA	NA	TRBJ2-7	CASSSGNSYEQYF	TGCGCCAGTTCCAGCGGAAACTCCTACGAGCAGTACTTC
TRBV6-1	NA	TRBD1	TRBJ1-1	CASSEGTGSEAFF	TGTGCCAGCAGTGAAGGGACAGGGTCTGAAGCTTTCTTT